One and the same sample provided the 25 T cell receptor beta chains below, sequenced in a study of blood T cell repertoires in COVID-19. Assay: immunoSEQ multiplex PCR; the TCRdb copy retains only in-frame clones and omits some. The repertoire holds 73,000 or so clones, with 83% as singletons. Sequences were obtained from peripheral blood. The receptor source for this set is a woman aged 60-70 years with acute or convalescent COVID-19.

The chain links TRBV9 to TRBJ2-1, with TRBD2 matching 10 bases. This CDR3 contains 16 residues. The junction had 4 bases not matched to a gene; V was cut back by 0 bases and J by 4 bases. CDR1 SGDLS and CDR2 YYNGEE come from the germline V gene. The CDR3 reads CASSVASGGFYNEQFF. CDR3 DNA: TGTGCCAGCAGCGTAGCTAGCGGGGGATTTTACAATGAGCAGTTCTTC. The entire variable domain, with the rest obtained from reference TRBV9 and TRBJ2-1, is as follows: DSGVTQTPKHLITATGQRVTLRCSPRSGDLSVYWYQQSLDQGLQFLIQYYNGEERAKGNILERFSAQQFPDLHSELNLSSLELGDSALYFCASSVASGGFYNEQFFGPGTRLTVL.

The CDR3 DNA follows: TGTGCCAGCAGCCAAGGAGGGGGAATGAACACTGAAGCTTTCTTT. Translating gives CASSQGGGMNTEAFF. J is TRBJ1-1 and V is TRBV3-1 (or the pseudogene TRBV3-2); possibly TRBD1 for D (6 bases). Germline CDR1 reads LGHDT; CDR2 reads YNNKEL (reference sequence). CDR3 length: 15 residues. Deletions cut 1 base from V and 0 bases from J, with 9 bases between.

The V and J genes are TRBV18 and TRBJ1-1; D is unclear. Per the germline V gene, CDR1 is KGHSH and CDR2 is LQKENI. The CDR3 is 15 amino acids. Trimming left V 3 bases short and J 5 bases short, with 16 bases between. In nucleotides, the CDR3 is TGTGCCAGCTCACCCTCCCGGGAGTTGAGAACTGAAGCTTTCTTT. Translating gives CASSPSRELRTEAFF. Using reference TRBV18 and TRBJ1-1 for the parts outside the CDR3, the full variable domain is NAGVMQNPRHLVRRRGQEARLRCSPMKGHSHVYWYRQLPEEGLKFMVYLQKENIIDESGMPKERFSAEFPKEGPSILRIQQVVRGDSAAYFCASSPSRELRTEAFFGQGTRLTVV.

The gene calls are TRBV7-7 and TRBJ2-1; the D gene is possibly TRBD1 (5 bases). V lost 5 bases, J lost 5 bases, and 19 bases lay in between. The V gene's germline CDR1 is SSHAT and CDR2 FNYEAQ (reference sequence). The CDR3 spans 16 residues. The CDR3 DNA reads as TGTGCCAGCAGCCAGGCGGTAGGGGTGGGAAACAATGAGCAGTTCTTC. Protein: CASSQAVGVGNNEQFF.

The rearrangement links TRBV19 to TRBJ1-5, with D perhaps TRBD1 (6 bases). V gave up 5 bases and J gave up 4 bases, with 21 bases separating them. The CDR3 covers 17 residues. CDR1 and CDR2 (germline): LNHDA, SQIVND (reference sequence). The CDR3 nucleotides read TGTGCCAGTAGTTCCGAGCAGGGGCCGCCTCAGAATCAGCCCCAGCATTTT. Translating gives CASSSEQGPPQNQPQHF.

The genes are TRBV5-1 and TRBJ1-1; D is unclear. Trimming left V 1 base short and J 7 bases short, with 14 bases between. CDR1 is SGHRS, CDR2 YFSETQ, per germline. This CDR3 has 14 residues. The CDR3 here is CASSLNARNIEAFF. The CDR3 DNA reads TGCGCCAGCAGCTTGAATGCCAGAAATATTGAAGCTTTCTTT.

The CDR3 sequence: CAWGAAVTEAFF. The CDR3 nucleotides read TGTGCCTGGGGGGCCGCGGTCACTGAAGCTTTCTTT. J is TRBJ1-1 and V is TRBV30; TRBD1 might be the D (5 bases). Germline V CDR1 and CDR2: GTSNPN, SVGIG (reference sequence). The CDR3 loop spans 12 amino acids. Deletions cut 5 bases from V and 4 bases from J, with 11 bases between.

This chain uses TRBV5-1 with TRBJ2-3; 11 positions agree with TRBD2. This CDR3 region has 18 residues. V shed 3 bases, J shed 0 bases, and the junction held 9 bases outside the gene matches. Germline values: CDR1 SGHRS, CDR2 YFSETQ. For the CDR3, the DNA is TGCGCCAGCAGCTCCAGGCTAGCGGGGGGCGGTAGCACAGATACGCAGTATTTT. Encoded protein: CASSSRLAGGGSTDTQYF.

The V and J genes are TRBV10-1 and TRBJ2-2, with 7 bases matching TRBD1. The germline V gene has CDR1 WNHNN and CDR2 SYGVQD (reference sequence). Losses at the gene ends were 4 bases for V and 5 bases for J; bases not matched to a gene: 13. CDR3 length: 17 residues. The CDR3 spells CASSGQGGPPGTGELFF. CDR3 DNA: TGCGCCAGCAGTGGACAGGGCGGCCCTCCGGGGACCGGGGAGCTGTTTTTT.

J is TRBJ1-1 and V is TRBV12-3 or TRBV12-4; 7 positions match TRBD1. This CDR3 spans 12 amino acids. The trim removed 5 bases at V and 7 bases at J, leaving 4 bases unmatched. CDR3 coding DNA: TGTGCCAGCAGTCGACAGGGTCTTGAAGCTTTCTTT. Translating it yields CASSRQGLEAFF.

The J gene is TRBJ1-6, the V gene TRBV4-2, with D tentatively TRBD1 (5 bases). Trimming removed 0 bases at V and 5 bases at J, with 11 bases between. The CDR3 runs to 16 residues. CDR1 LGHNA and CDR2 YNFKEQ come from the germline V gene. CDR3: CASSQEQEWNNSPLHF. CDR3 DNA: TGTGCCAGCAGCCAAGAACAGGAGTGGAATAATTCACCCCTCCACTTT.

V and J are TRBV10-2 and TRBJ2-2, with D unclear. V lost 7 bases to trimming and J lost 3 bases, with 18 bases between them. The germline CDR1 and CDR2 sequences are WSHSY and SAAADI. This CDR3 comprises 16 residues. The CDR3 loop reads CASKLLPSTHTGELFF. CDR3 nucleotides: TGCGCCAGCAAACTATTGCCGAGTACCCACACCGGGGAGCTGTTTTTT.

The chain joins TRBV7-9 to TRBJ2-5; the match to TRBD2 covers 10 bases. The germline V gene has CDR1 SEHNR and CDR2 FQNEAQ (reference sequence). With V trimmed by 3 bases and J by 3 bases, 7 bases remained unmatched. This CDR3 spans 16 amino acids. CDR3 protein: CASSFTGLAGEETQYF. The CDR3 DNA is TGTGCCAGCAGCTTCACGGGCCTAGCGGGGGAAGAGACCCAGTACTTC.

CDR3 sequence reads: CASSWGAGTNYGYTF. The CDR3 DNA follows: TGCGCCAGCAGCTGGGGCGCGGGAACGAACTATGGCTACACCTTC. The chain is built from TRBV5-1 and TRBJ1-2, with D tentatively TRBD1 (5 bases). The length of the CDR3 is 15 residues. V was pared by 3 bases and J by 2 bases, with 14 bases between. Germline values: CDR1 SGHRS, CDR2 YFSETQ.

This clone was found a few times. The CDR3 region has the DNA TGTGCCAGTAGTATAGGCCAGAACTCCTACAATGAGCAGTTCTTC. It yields the protein CASSIGQNSYNEQFF. The J gene is TRBJ2-1, the V gene TRBV19; D call uncertain. Germline CDR1 reads LNHDA; CDR2 reads SQIVND (reference sequence). The CDR3 length is 15 residues. V lost 1 base, J lost 0 bases, and 7 bases lay in between.

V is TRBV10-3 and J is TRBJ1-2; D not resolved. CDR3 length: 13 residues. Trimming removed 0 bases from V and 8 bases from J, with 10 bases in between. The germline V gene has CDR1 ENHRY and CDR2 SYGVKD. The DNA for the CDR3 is TGTGCCATCAGTGAGTCCGGGTTGTGGGGCTACACCTTC. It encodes CAISESGLWGYTF.

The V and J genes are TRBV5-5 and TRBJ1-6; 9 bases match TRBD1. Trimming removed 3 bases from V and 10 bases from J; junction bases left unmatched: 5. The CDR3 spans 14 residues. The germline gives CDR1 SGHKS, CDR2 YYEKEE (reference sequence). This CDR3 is CASSSGQGNSPLHF. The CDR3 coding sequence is TGTGCCAGCAGCTCCGGACAGGGGAACTCACCCCTCCACTTT. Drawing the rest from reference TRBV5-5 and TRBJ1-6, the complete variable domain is DAGVTQSPTHLIKTRGQQVTLRCSPISGHKSVSWYQQVLGQGPQFIFQYYEKEERGRGNFPDRFSARQFPNYSSELNVNALLLGDSALYLCASSSGQGNSPLHFGNGTRLTVT.

The CDR3 is CASSIGTGNTGELFF. In DNA, the CDR3 is TGTGCCAGTAGTATAGGAACAGGGAACACCGGGGAGCTGTTTTTT. This rearrangement joins TRBV19 to TRBJ2-2, with D possibly being TRBD1 (5 bases). The CDR3 length is 15 residues. Per the germline V gene, CDR1 is LNHDA and CDR2 is SQIVND (reference sequence). The V end lost 1 base, the J end lost 1 base, and 7 bases lay between the germline ends.

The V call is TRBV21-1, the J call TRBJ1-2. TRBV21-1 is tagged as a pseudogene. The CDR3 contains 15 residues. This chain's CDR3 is CASSKSGRLLYGYTF. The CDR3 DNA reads TGTGCCAGCAGCAAAAGCGGCAGACTTCTTTATGGCTACACCTTC.

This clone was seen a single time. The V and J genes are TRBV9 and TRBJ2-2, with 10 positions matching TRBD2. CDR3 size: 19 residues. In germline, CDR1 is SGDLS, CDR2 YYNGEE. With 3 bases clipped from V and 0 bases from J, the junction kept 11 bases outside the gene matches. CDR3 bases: TGTGCCAGCAGCGAAGGGGCTCTAGCGGGGGCCGCGAACACCGGGGAGCTGTTTTTT. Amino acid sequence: CASSEGALAGAANTGELFF.

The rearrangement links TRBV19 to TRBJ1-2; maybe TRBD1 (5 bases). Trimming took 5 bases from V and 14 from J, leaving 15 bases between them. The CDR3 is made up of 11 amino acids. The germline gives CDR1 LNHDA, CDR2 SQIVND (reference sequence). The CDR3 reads CASSAGPARTF. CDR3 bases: TGTGCCAGTAGTGCGGGACCCGCGAGGACCTTC.

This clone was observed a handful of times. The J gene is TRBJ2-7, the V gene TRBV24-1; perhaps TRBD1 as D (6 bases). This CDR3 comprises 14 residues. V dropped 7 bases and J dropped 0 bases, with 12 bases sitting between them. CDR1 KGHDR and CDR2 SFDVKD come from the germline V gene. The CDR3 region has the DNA TGTGCCACCAGCCGGGACACCGACTCCTACGAGCAGTACTTC. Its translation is CATSRDTDSYEQYF.

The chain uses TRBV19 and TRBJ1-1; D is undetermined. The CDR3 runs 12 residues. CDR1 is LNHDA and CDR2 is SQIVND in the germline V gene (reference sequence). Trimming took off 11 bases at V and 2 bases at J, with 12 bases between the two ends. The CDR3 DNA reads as TGTGCCCCCCCACCCAGTAACACTGAAGCTTTCTTT. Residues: CAPPPSNTEAFF.

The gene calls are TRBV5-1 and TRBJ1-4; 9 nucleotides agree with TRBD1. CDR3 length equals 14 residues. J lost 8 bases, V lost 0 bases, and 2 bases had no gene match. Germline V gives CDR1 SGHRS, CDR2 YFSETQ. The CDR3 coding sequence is TGCGCCAGCAGCTTGGGGGGACAGGGAGAAAAACTGTTTTTT. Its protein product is CASSLGGQGEKLFF. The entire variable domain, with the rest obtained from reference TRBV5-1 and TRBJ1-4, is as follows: KAGVTQTPRYLIKTRGQQVTLSCSPISGHRSVSWYQQTPGQGLQFLFEYFSETQRNKGNFPGRFSGRQFSNSRSEMNVSTLELGDSALYLCASSLGGQGEKLFFGSGTQLSVL.

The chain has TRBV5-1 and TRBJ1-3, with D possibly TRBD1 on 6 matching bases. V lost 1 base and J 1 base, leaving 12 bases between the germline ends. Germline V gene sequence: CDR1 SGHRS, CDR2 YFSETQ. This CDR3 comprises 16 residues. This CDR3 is CASSLPGAQSGNTIYF. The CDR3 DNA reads TGCGCCAGCAGCTTGCCAGGGGCGCAGTCTGGAAACACCATATATTTT.